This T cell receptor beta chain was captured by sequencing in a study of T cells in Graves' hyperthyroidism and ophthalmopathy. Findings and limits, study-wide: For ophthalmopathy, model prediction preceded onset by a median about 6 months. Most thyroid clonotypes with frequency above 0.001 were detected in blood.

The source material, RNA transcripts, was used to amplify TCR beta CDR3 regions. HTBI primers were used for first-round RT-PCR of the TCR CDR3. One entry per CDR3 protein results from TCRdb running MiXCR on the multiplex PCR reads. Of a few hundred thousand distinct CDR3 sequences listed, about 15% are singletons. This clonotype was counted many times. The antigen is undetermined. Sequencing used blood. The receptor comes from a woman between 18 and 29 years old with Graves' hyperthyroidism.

CDR3 amino acids: CAWRPPGQGYGYTF. The CDR3 DNA follows: TGTGCCTGGAGGCCACCGGGACAGGGCTATGGCTACACCTTC. The V and J genes are TRBV30 and TRBJ1-2, with 9 bases aligning to TRBD1. V trimming: 3 bases; J trimming: 4 bases; junction bases outside the gene matches: 6. CDR1 and CDR2 (germline): GTSNPN, SVGIG (reference sequence). The CDR3 totals 14 residues.